This TCR beta chain derives from a study of blood T cell repertoires in COVID-19 (dated by TCRdb to the early 2020s). Background for the entire study: Collaborator samples came from the United States, Italy and Spain and covered acute and convalescent phases of COVID-19. The material from the prospective study consisted of cDNA or gDNA derived from T cells, B-cell-depleted T cells, or PBMCs. The dataset comprised deeply sampled blood TCRbeta repertoires from subjects exposed to, actively infected with, or recovered from COVID-19. The repertoires were released in a freely available public database intended as a resource for research on the immune response to SARS-CoV-2. Samples were obtained from the ongoing ImmuneRACE study (first 160 participants) and from about 1,300 subjects provided by 6 global collaborators. A de-identified subject ID, COVID-19 status, age in years and sex were almost always included in the sample metadata. HLA class I and class II types, where available, came from metadata supplied by the sample provider rather than from assay-based typing.

As to this clone: It lacks a known antigen. No base quality information exists; no much larger clone differs at one position. The same CDR3 can be traced to other DNA sequences in this sample.

The paper as a whole reports these results and caveats: The quantity of clinical and demographic metadata differed by source and by participant and was supplied without curation.

The CDR1 and CDR2 encoded by the germline V gene are SGDLS and YYNGEE. For this chain, trimming is 0 bases at the V end and 8 bases at the J end, and the number of junction bases without a gene match is 5. Counted from cysteine to phenylalanine, this CDR3 has 14 amino acids. Just the 42-base CDR3 DNA is kept, in frame starting at base 1. The collaborating institutions used their own protocols to collect whole blood in K2EDTA tubes. For TCRbeta analysis, collaborators shipped samples in one of three forms: frozen whole blood, isolated PBMCs, or DNA extracted from either of those sample types. TCRbeta CDR3 regions were amplified from genomic DNA using the immunoSEQ Assay, a bias-controlled multiplex PCR. For the original study's pipeline: The number of nucleated cells in each sample was estimated by amplification of reference gene primers within the assay. To quantify the absolute abundance of each unique TCRbeta CDR3 rearrangement, sequence reads were collapsed and filtered. For each sample, productive Simpson clonality was calculated as the square root of Simpson's diversity index over productive rearrangements. The table comes from immuneACCESS by way of TCRdb, which keeps in-frame sequences with V and J called. Part of the clones is missing from these tables; in studies checked, under half for an unresolved V gene and the rest for unknown reasons. That table supplies the V and J calls and clone size; D and trimming were determined from the DNA. The sample yields about 280,000 clones; approximately 83% were counted once. Clones ranked in the top ten supply 13% of the sample.

The material sequenced was peripheral blood. The TCR was taken from a human donor in a cohort sampled during active COVID-19. Here the chain combines TRBV9 and TRBJ2-1; TRBD1 matches 7 bases in the middle. The CDR3 reads CASSVGQGRDEQFF. The DNA is as follows: TGTGCCAGCAGCGTAGGACAGGGTAGGGATGAGCAGTTCTTC.